This TCR beta chain is drawn from a study of T cells in Graves' hyperthyroidism and ophthalmopathy. Authors of the study amplified TCR beta CDR3 regions from RNA transcripts. Primed by the HTBI set, a first-round RT-PCR was run on the TCR CDR3. TCRdb passed the multiplex PCR reads through MiXCR, listing each CDR3 protein once. This table holds under 350,000 distinct CDR3 sequences, 15% to 20% found once. V was shortened by 6 bases and J by 1 base, with 9 bases between the two germline ends. The CDR3 is 13 residues long. CDR1 is MNHEY, CDR2 SVGEGT, per germline. This clonotype has at least ten counts. Among the patients, aged 18 to 65, hyperthyroidism was newly diagnosed and had lasted under 2 months.

Material: blood. This clonotype was obtained from a woman aged 50 to 60 with Graves' hyperthyroidism. This chain links TRBV6-2 or TRBV6-3 with TRBJ1-1, with TRBD1 as a possible D gene (5 bases). CDR3 region: CASRRGSNTEAFF. The CDR3, as DNA: TGTGCCAGCAGAAGGGGTTCGAACACTGAAGCTTTCTTT.